The next 20 T cell receptor beta chains were all read from a single sample in a study of blood T cell repertoires in COVID-19. Generated by immunoSEQ multiplex PCR, the TCRdb table keeps only in-frame clones and is missing some. The top ten hold around a tenth of the sample, which has about 35,000 clones, 87% seen once. Sequenced sample: peripheral blood. All receptors come from an older man with active COVID-19.

The chain uses TRBV7-2 and TRBJ1-4, with TRBD1 as a possible D gene (5 bases). Germline CDR1 SGHTA, CDR2 FQGNSA. V lost 0 bases, J lost 10 bases, and 18 bases lay in between. There are 16 residues in the CDR3. CDR3 nucleotides: TGTGCCAGCAGCTTAGCCCCGGTGGGCCAGGGAGGAAAACTGTTTTTT. Its protein product is CASSLAPVGQGGKLFF.

This clone has just a few counts. The chain uses TRBV27 and TRBJ1-6, with TRBD1 matching over 9 bases. The CDR3 has 17 residues. Trimming took 4 bases from V and 3 from J; bases not matched to a gene: 7. CDR1 and CDR2 (germline): MNHEY, SMNVEV (reference sequence). The CDR3 nucleotides read TGTGCCAGCAGTTCACAGGGGGCGAGTATCTATAATTCACCCCTCCACTTT. Its translation: CASSSQGASIYNSPLHF.

The chain is built from TRBV6-4 and TRBJ2-2; maybe TRBD2 (5 bases). The CDR3 runs to 15 residues. V was trimmed by 4 bases and J by 6 bases, leaving 15 bases between them. Germline CDR1 MRHNA, CDR2 SNTAGT. The CDR3 region is CASSAASGASGELFF. Written as DNA, the CDR3 is TGTGCCAGCAGTGCCGCGAGCGGAGCTTCCGGGGAGCTGTTTTTT.

In its sample, this clone was seen once. The chain uses TRBV14 and TRBJ2-5; TRBD1 matches at 9 bases. Trimming removed 4 bases from V and 7 bases from J; junction bases left unmatched: 7. Germline CDR1 SGHDN, CDR2 FVKESK. This CDR3 comprises 14 residues. The CDR3 nucleotides read TGTGCCAGCAGCCCACAGGGGGCATCGGGGACCCAGTACTTC. Encoded protein: CASSPQGASGTQYF. Full variable domain (remainder filled in from reference TRBV14 and TRBJ2-5): EAGVTQFPSHSVIEKGQTVTLRCDPISGHDNLYWYRRVMGKEIKFLLHFVKESKQDESGMPNNRFLAERTGGTYSTLKVQPAELEDSGVYFCASSPQGASGTQYFGPGTRLLVL.

The rearrangement links TRBV6-5 to TRBJ2-7, with 11 bases lining up with TRBD1. This CDR3 is built from 15 residues. V shed 0 bases and J 6 bases; nucleotides not matched to a gene: 4. From germline, CDR1 is MNHEY and CDR2 SVGAGI. Here the CDR3 reads CASSYSPGTGGEQYF. The CDR3 DNA reads as TGTGCCAGCAGTTACTCGCCCGGGACAGGGGGCGAGCAGTACTTC.

This chain connects TRBV28 to TRBJ2-5; weak D call: TRBD1 (6 bases). The V and J ends lost 9 bases and 1 base respectively, with 21 bases between them. The CDR3 sequence is 16 residues long. Germline V gives CDR1 MDHEN, CDR2 SYDVKM. CDR3 nucleotides: TGTGCCAGTACAGCCTCCGGACAGAGTTCCCAAGAGACCCAGTACTTC. Protein sequence: CASTASGQSSQETQYF.

This chain joins TRBV28 and TRBJ1-2, with a tentative D call TRBD1 (6 bases). Trimming removed 6 bases from V and 6 bases from J, with 17 bases in between. In germline, CDR1 is MDHEN, CDR2 SYDVKM. The CDR3 covers 14 residues. The CDR3 loop reads CASRGTGIFHGYTF. CDR3 sequence (DNA): TGTGCCAGCAGGGGTACAGGGATATTTCATGGCTACACCTTC.

This chain uses TRBV5-6 with TRBJ2-5, with D maybe TRBD2 (5 bases). The CDR3 runs to 14 residues. V lost 1 base to trimming and J lost 3 bases, with 10 bases between them. The germline V gene has CDR1 SGHDT and CDR2 YYEEEE. The CDR3 loop reads CASSLLSGEETQYF. In DNA form, the CDR3 reads TGTGCCAGCAGCTTGTTGTCCGGGGAAGAGACCCAGTACTTC.

This chain links TRBV15 with TRBJ1-1, with D possibly TRBD1 on 5 matching bases. The V end was cut by 1 base, the J end by 1 base, with 7 bases between. The CDR3 extends over 14 amino acids. CDR1 is LNHNV and CDR2 is YYDKDF in the germline V gene (reference sequence). CDR3 in amino acids: CATSRVQGNTEAFF. In DNA form, the CDR3 reads TGTGCCACCAGCAGAGTGCAGGGGAACACTGAAGCTTTCTTT.

The chain links TRBV7-2 to TRBJ2-7; TRBD2 might be the D (5 bases). The CDR3 runs 14 residues. V was trimmed by 1 base and J by 2 bases, leaving 9 bases between them. Germline V gives CDR1 SGHTA, CDR2 FQGNSA. The CDR3 sequence: CASSLGLGTYEQYF. The DNA for the CDR3 is TGTGCCAGCAGCTTAGGTCTCGGGACCTACGAGCAGTACTTC.

This clone was seen just once. V and J are TRBV7-9 and TRBJ1-5; 7 bases are a match to TRBD1. Trimming at V came to 5 bases and at J to 1 base, leaving 8 bases not matched to a gene. Germline values: CDR1 SEHNR, CDR2 FQNEAQ (reference sequence). The CDR3 extends over 16 amino acids. The CDR3 is CASSRSTGRSNQPQHF. DNA for the CDR3: TGTGCCAGCAGCCGCTCGACAGGGCGGAGCAATCAGCCCCAGCATTTT.

This sequence joins TRBV7-2 and TRBJ1-4; weak D call: TRBD1 (6 bases). Germline loops: CDR1 SGHTA, CDR2 FQGNSA. This CDR3 is 14 amino acids long. V was cut by 5 bases and J by 2 bases, with 9 bases left in between. The CDR3 loop is CASSPQGTNEKLFF. As DNA, the CDR3 is TGTGCCAGCAGCCCTCAGGGGACTAATGAAAAACTGTTTTTT.

The chain carries TRBV6-2 or TRBV6-3 and TRBJ2-7; 13 bases line up with TRBD2. Looked up from germline, CDR1 is MNHEY and CDR2 is SVGEGT. J gave up 4 bases and V 8 bases, and 5 bases lay outside the gene matches. This CDR3 spans 14 amino acids. CDR3: CASRRTSGSYEQYF. As DNA, the CDR3 is TGTGCCAGCCGCCGGACTAGCGGGAGTTACGAGCAGTACTTC.

The rearrangement joins TRBV6-2 or TRBV6-3 to TRBJ2-1; 14 bases map to TRBD2. This CDR3 is 16 amino acids long. The J segment lost 11 bases and the V segment lost 5 bases, leaving 11 bases of the junction unmatched. The V gene's germline CDR1 is MNHEY and CDR2 SVGEGT. CDR3 nucleotide sequence: TGTGCCAGCAGTCTACCACCCGGGACTAGCGGGAGAAAGCAGTTCTTC. Residues: CASSLPPGTSGRKQFF.

The chain links TRBV3-1 (or the pseudogene TRBV3-2) to TRBJ2-7; possibly TRBD2 for D (6 bases). The CDR3 spans 11 residues. Trimming stripped 1 base from V and 13 bases from J, with 11 bases between. The V gene's germline CDR1 is LGHDT and CDR2 YNNKEL (reference sequence). The CDR3 spells CASSQGGRPYF. The CDR3 DNA is TGTGCCAGCAGCCAAGGGGGGAGGCCCTACTTC.

This clone was seen only once. The CDR3 region has the DNA TGCAGCGCCTTACGGGGCTCCTACAATGAGCAGTTCTTC. It specifies CSALRGSYNEQFF. The chain couples TRBV29-1 to TRBJ2-1, with a weak D call TRBD2 (5 bases). The ends were cut back, 7 bases at V and 0 bases at J, with 10 bases in the middle. Germline V lookup: CDR1 SQVTM, CDR2 ANQGSEA. CDR3 length equals 13 residues.

V is TRBV18 and J is TRBJ1-1; 10 bases are shared with TRBD1. V gave up 8 bases and J gave up 1 base; unmatched junction bases: 25. Germline loops: CDR1 KGHSH, CDR2 LQKENI. The CDR3 loop spans 21 amino acids. The CDR3 DNA reads TGTGCCAGCGCCCCGAGTATAAGAGGACGAGATCGGACAGGGGGGAACACTGAAGCTTTCTTT. Its translation: CASAPSIRGRDRTGGNTEAFF.

The gene calls are TRBV29-1 and TRBJ1-1; 7 bases are a match to TRBD1. The CDR3 has 13 residues. Unmatched junction bases numbered 5, after V lost 7 bases and J lost 0 bases. CDR1 is SQVTM and CDR2 is ANQGSEA in the germline V gene. The CDR3, as DNA: TGCAGCGCCGGGGGACAGCTGAACACTGAAGCTTTCTTT. Protein product: CSAGGQLNTEAFF.

The chain recombines TRBV5-8 with TRBJ2-5; TRBD1 matches at 8 bases. This CDR3 has 14 residues. The ends lost 0 bases at V and 9 bases at J; junction bases unmatched: 7. In germline, CDR1 is SGHTS, CDR2 YDEGEE. The DNA of the CDR3 is TGTGCCAGCAGCTTGGATTGGACAGGGTGGTCCCAGTACTTC. Its translation: CASSLDWTGWSQYF.

This sequence joins TRBV2 and TRBJ2-7; TRBD1 matches at 9 bases. The CDR3 has 15 residues. The germline gives CDR1 SNHLY, CDR2 FYNNEI. The ends lost 3 bases at V and 7 bases at J; junction bases unmatched: 10. The CDR3 DNA is TGTGCCAGCAGTGAGGGGGGGACAGGGTCGAGAGAGCAGTACTTC. Translated: CASSEGGTGSREQYF.